Following are 6 T cell receptor beta chains from one sample sequenced in a study of T cell clusters in autoimmune cytopenias. About 37,500 genome equivalents of blood DNA were amplified for TRB. Multiplex touch-down PCR amplified TRB using TRB-A and TRB-B pools in one tube. TCRdb reprocessed the multiplex PCR reads and keeps a single row for each CDR3 protein, giving no DNA. Its table lists about 2,700 distinct CDR3 sequences. Source material: peripheral blood. These receptors originate from a human donor with an autoimmune cytopenia, with autoimmune hepatitis or in good health (not recorded which).

The chain combines TRBV21-1 with TRBJ1-6; there is no DNA to check the TCRdb D call of TRBD1. TRBV21-1 is a documented pseudogene. The length of the CDR3 is 16 residues. Here the CDR3 reads CASSKADREVISPLHF.

Its frequency marks this clonotype as medium-sized. This chain uses TRBV5-6 with TRBJ2-3; TCRdb names TRBD1, which stays unverified in the absence of DNA. CDR3 length: 15 residues. CDR1 is SGHDT, CDR2 YYEEEE, per germline. The CDR3 reads CASSPGQGILGTQYF.

This clonotype is classed as medium-sized (0.01 to 0.1%) by frequency. This rearrangement joins TRBV5-4 to TRBJ2-3; TCRdb's assignment of TRBD2 cannot be checked, as there is no DNA. The CDR3 extends over 16 amino acids. Germline loops: CDR1 SGHNT, CDR2 YYREEE (reference sequence). The CDR3 loop is CASSLGTSGTTDTQYF.

The genes are TRBV2 and TRBJ1-5; the TRBD1 assignment by TCRdb is unverifiable without DNA. The CDR3 is made up of 16 amino acids. From germline, CDR1 is SNHLY and CDR2 FYNNEI. The CDR3 loop is CASKTRQGPSNQPQHF.

According to its frequency, this clonotype is medium-sized. This chain joins TRBV10-3 and TRBJ2-7; as DNA is missing, the TRBD2 call by TCRdb cannot be tested. The CDR3 totals 14 residues. Germline V gives CDR1 ENHRY, CDR2 SYGVKD. CDR3 region: CAASSGGGSYEQYF.

Its frequency marks this clonotype as medium-sized. The V call is TRBV21-1, the J call TRBJ2-3; as DNA is missing, the TRBD2 call by TCRdb cannot be tested. TRBV21-1 is reported as a pseudogene. The CDR3 is 17 amino acids. The CDR3 sequence: CASSKEGTSGPTDTQYF.